The T cell receptor (beta chain) under discussion was sequenced for a study of identical twins. General observations from the study: Weaker excess sharing between twins was seen in beta out-of-frame sequences. Researchers reported excess low generation probability among twin-shared out-of-frame alpha sequences. The same donors were not followed; conclusions instead depended on cross-sectional statistical analysis.

This clonotype was seen more than once but under ten times. Its specificity is unknown. Through template switching, a universal primer site was introduced, and the cDNA contained unique molecular identifiers. MiXCR, applied by TCRdb to the 5' RACE reads, yields one record per CDR3 protein. The table records approximately 600,000 distinct CDR3 sequences, 7.1% of them present only once. The data also belong to a second study, concerning yellow fever vaccine responses in identical twins.

This sequence originates from a woman in her late teens or twenties in good health. Sequenced material: PBMCs.

CDR3 DNA: TGTGCCATCAGTGAGTTTTTGATCGAAACAGATACGCAGTATTTT. This translates into CAISEFLIETDTQYF. The V call is TRBV10-3, the J call TRBJ2-3; no clear D. This CDR3 has 15 amino acids. Trimming took off 1 base at V and 3 bases at J, with 11 bases between the two ends. Germline values: CDR1 ENHRY, CDR2 SYGVKD.